The sequence of this TCR beta chain was determined in a study of blood T cell repertoires in COVID-19. Looking at the study overall: Samples of COVID-19 (acute and convalescent) were obtained from the United States, Italy and Spain. The cDNA or gDNA used as material had been derived from T cells, B-cell-depleted T cells, or PBMCs.

The length of the CDR3 is 10 residues. Germline values: CDR1 DFQATT, CDR2 SNEGSKA (reference sequence). V lost 3 bases to trimming and J lost 12 bases, with 9 bases between them. This clone occurred once. Original processing notes: Quantification of nucleated cells was approximated via reference gene primer amplification. Data came from immunoSEQ multiplex PCR; TCRdb stores just in-frame clones and leaves some out. The V and J calls and clone size come from that table; D and trimming were worked out from the DNA. The table lists roughly 60,000 clones, 80% to 95% of them singletons. The material sequenced was peripheral blood. This sequence joins TRBV20-1 and TRBJ2-1; the D gene is possibly TRBD1 (5 bases). The source of this sequence is a woman aged 80 or over with active COVID-19. This CDR3 reads CSASRATQFF. CDR3 bases: TGCAGTGCTAGCAGGGCCACGCAGTTCTTC.